A single sample gave rise to the 14 T cell receptor beta chains below, sequenced in a study of shared clonotypes between healthy human individuals (dated by TCRdb to the early 2020s). Libraries were constructed by the immunoSEQ multiplex PCR assay. TCRdb mirrors the immuneACCESS table, restricted to in-frame sequences. Some clones are absent from its copies; in checked studies, under half trace to an unresolved V gene, and the reason for the others is unknown. The sample table lists hundreds of thousands of clones, about 96% of them with a count of one. The ten largest clones capture roughly 0.06% of the sample. The sequenced sample consisted of naive CD4+ T cells sorted from blood. Taken with the paper, the label for cell subset or site translates to: CD45RA+ positively selected. Receptors originate from a woman aged 25 to 39 in good health.

The chain carries TRBV4-1 and TRBJ2-1; 13 bases align to TRBD2. The V gene's germline CDR1 is MGHRA and CDR2 YSYEKL. The V segment lost 0 bases and the J segment 4 bases; nucleotides outside the gene matches: 6. The CDR3 is 18 residues long. The CDR3 loop is CASSQDERLAGGYNEQFF. The CDR3, as DNA: TGCGCCAGCAGCCAAGATGAGAGACTAGCGGGAGGATACAATGAGCAGTTCTTC.

The chain employs TRBV11-2 and TRBJ2-7; D is undetermined. Germline V gene data show CDR1 as SGHAT and CDR2 as FQNNGV. Between the trimmed V and J ends, which lost 3 bases and 1 base, there was a span of 10 bases. The CDR3 is 14 residues long. This CDR3 is CASSFGPLSYEQYF. CDR3 DNA: TGTGCCAGCAGCTTCGGACCTTTATCCTACGAGCAGTACTTC.

This chain links TRBV6-6 with TRBJ1-4; D not certain. Germline V CDR1 and CDR2: MNHNY, SVGAGI (reference sequence). The CDR3 contains 14 residues. V was pared by 9 bases and J by 0 bases, with 11 bases between. The CDR3 DNA follows: TGTGCCAGTTCCCGGACCGCAACTAATGAAAAACTGTTTTTT. It encodes CASSRTATNEKLFF.

J is TRBJ2-3 and V is TRBV10-2, with 10 bases matching TRBD1. The germline gives CDR1 WSHSY, CDR2 SAAADI. The CDR3 has 14 residues. The V gene end was trimmed by 6 bases and the J gene end by 6 bases; junction bases not matched to a gene: 6. Here the CDR3 DNA reads TGCGCCAGCAGCACGGGACAGGGGATCGATACGCAGTATTTT. It encodes CASSTGQGIDTQYF.

The rearrangement links TRBV6-5 to TRBJ2-4, with D perhaps assigned TRBD1 or TRBD2 (5 bases each). Trimming pared 6 bases from V and 8 bases from J, leaving 17 bases between. The length of the CDR3 is 14 residues. CDR1 MNHEY and CDR2 SVGAGI come from the germline V gene. CDR3 nucleotides: TGTGCCAGCAGCGGGACCGCCGGAAGGGACATTCAGTACTTC. It is translated as CASSGTAGRDIQYF.

CDR3: CASSFRPVGYTF. The DNA for the CDR3 is TGTGCCAGCAGTTTTAGACCAGTCGGCTACACCTTC. The chain combines TRBV28 with TRBJ1-2; unclear D gene. Trimming took off 3 bases at V and 8 bases at J, with 10 bases between the two ends. Germline CDR1 is MDHEN and CDR2 is SYDVKM. This CDR3 has 12 amino acids.

The chain combines TRBV2 with TRBJ2-2; D is possibly TRBD2 (5 bases). Germline assignment: CDR1 SNHLY and CDR2 FYNNEI. V lost 4 bases to trimming and J lost 0 bases, with 9 bases between them. This CDR3 is 15 amino acids long. As DNA, the CDR3 is TGTGCCAGCAGTGGGGTGGAGGCGAACACCGGGGAGCTGTTTTTT. As protein: CASSGVEANTGELFF.

Remarks on this clone: Other nucleotide sequences from this sample produce the same CDR3. The chain joins TRBV5-1 to TRBJ2-3; a weak D match, TRBD1 (6 bases). V was clipped by 0 bases and J by 0 bases, with 8 bases between them. This CDR3 contains 15 residues. Germline loops: CDR1 SGHRS, CDR2 YFSETQ. CDR3 region: CASSLDRASTDTQYF. The DNA for the CDR3 is TGCGCCAGCAGCTTGGACAGGGCTAGCACAGATACGCAGTATTTT.

V and J are TRBV4-1 and TRBJ2-1, with D perhaps matching TRBD2 (7 bases). The V end was cut by 0 bases, the J end by 7 bases, with 19 bases between. CDR3 length: 17 residues. CDR1 and CDR2 from the germline V gene are MGHRA and YSYEKL. The CDR3 region is CASSQDRGGGLGNEQFF. For the CDR3, the DNA is TGCGCCAGCAGCCAAGATAGGGGGGGAGGCCTGGGGAATGAGCAGTTCTTC.

The rearrangement uses TRBV10-2 and TRBJ2-1; tentatively, D is TRBD1 or TRBD2 (5 bases each). Germline lookup yields CDR1 WSHSY and CDR2 SAAADI. The CDR3 contains 13 residues. The V gene lost 7 bases and the J gene lost 5 bases, with 12 bases spanning the gap. In DNA, the CDR3 is TGCGCCAGCAAAGTAGGGACCGACAATGAGCAGTTCTTC. It codes for CASKVGTDNEQFF.

The rearrangement uses TRBV13 and TRBJ2-2, with D possibly matching TRBD1 (6 bases). V was clipped by 5 bases and J by 5 bases, with 15 bases between them. Germline V gives CDR1 PRHDT, CDR2 FYEKMQ (reference sequence). The CDR3 consists of 15 residues. The CDR3 DNA sequence: TGTGCCAGCAGCCCATCGACAGGAGCTACCGGGGAGCTGTTTTTT. It codes for CASSPSTGATGELFF.

The chain carries TRBV19 and TRBJ2-7, with 10 nucleotides matching TRBD1. CDR1 is LNHDA, CDR2 SQIVND, per germline (reference sequence). The CDR3 has 14 residues. V was pared by 4 bases and J by 6 bases, with 6 bases of the junction left unmatched. In DNA form, the CDR3 reads TGTGCCAGTAGTAAGCCCGGGACAGGGGTCGAGCAGTACTTC. Protein sequence: CASSKPGTGVEQYF.

The rearrangement links TRBV20-1 to TRBJ1-2, with 7 positions matching TRBD1. With V trimmed by 5 bases and J by 7 bases, 4 bases remained unmatched. CDR1 is DFQATT and CDR2 is SNEGSKA in the germline V gene (reference sequence). This CDR3 has 11 residues. The CDR3 DNA follows: TGCAGTGCTCCGCAGGGGGGTGGCTACACCTTC. The encoded protein is CSAPQGGGYTF.

V usage is TRBV28 and J usage is TRBJ1-1, with 7 bases matching TRBD1. Germline loops: CDR1 MDHEN, CDR2 SYDVKM. The CDR3 contains 13 residues. The V gene end was trimmed by 5 bases and the J gene end by 4 bases; junction bases not matched to a gene: 4. The CDR3 sequence: CASSLTGATEAFF. DNA for the CDR3: TGTGCCAGCAGTCTCACAGGGGCCACTGAAGCTTTCTTT. The entire variable domain, with the rest obtained from reference TRBV28 and TRBJ1-1, is as follows: DVKVTQSSRYLVKRTGEKVFLECVQDMDHENMFWYRQDPGLGLRLIYFSYDVKMKEKGDIPEGYSVSREKKERFSLILESASTNQTSMYLCASSLTGATEAFFGQGTRLTVV.